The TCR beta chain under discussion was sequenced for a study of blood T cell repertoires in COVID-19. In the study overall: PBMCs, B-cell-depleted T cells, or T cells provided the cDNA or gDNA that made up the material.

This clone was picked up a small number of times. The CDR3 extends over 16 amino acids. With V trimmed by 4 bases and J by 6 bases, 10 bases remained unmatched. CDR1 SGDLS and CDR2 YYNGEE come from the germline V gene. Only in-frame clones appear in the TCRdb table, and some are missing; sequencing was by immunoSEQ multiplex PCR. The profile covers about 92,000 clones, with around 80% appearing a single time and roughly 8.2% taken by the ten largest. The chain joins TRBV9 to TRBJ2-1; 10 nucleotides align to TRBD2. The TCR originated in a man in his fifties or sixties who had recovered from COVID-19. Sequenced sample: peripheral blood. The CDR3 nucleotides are TGTGCCAGCAGCTTAACAGCGGGAGGGCGTCTCAATGAGCAGTTCTTC. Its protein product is CASSLTAGGRLNEQFF.